This T cell receptor (beta chain) originates from a study of shared clonotypes between healthy human individuals. Overall study findings and caveats: The study found about 5% of naive CD4 clonotypes shared across four donors. Among donors, sharing of clonotypes was expected to be affected by sequencing depth. Despite large depth, sorted-subset datasets appeared incompletely sequenced.

For this clone: What it recognizes is unknown.

This CDR3 is 14 amino acids long. CDR1 is LNHNV and CDR2 is YYDKDF in the germline V gene (reference sequence). Trimming removed 3 bases at V and 3 bases at J, with 9 bases between. The repertoire was sequenced with immunoSEQ multiplex PCR; TCRdb's copy has only in-frame clones and lacks some. The sample holds roughly 76,000 clones, around 57% seen once. CD45RO+ cells went into CD8 memory alongside CCR7-negative CD45RA+ TemRA cells. The V and J genes are TRBV15 and TRBJ1-5; D not resolved. The specimen was memory CD8+ T cells sorted from blood. Noted subset: CD45RO+ cells pooled with CCR7-negative TemRA cells. This sequence originates from a man aged 25-40 years in good health. CDR3 region: CATSSPRDNQPQHF. In nucleotides, the CDR3 is TGTGCCACCAGCAGCCCTAGGGACAATCAGCCCCAGCATTTT.